This T cell receptor (beta chain) is from a study of pediatric ulcerative colitis. Libraries were prepared by immunoSEQ multiplex PCR; TCRdb keeps only in-frame clonotypes and omits some of them. The table lists about 32,000 clones, around 82% of them singletons. CDR1 and CDR2 (germline): SGHAT, FQNNGV. V was cut by 5 bases and J by 10 bases, with 9 bases left in between. CDR3 length equals 11 residues. The chain couples TRBV11-2 to TRBJ2-1, with D unresolved. This clonotype originated in a boy aged 5-17 years with severe ulcerative colitis. The sample consisted of blood. CDR3 DNA: TGTGCCAGCAGCGACTGGCGGGAGCAGTTCTTC. Amino acids: CASSDWREQFF.